These 27 T cell receptor beta chains were sequenced from one sample in a study of blood T cell repertoires in COVID-19. The data were produced by immunoSEQ multiplex PCR, yet TCRdb's version contains in-frame clones alone and is incomplete. The sample lists about 180,000 clones, more than 70% seen once, with roughly 2.5% in the top ten. Sequencing was done on a sample of peripheral blood. The source is a man in his forties or fifties with active or convalescent COVID-19.

V usage is TRBV9 and J usage is TRBJ2-7, with no clear D. Germline V CDR1 and CDR2: SGDLS, YYNGEE. V lost 2 bases and J 0 bases, leaving 9 bases between the germline ends. CDR3 size: 14 residues. The CDR3 spells CASSVGGSSYEQYF. The CDR3 DNA reads TGTGCCAGCAGCGTCGGCGGTAGCTCCTACGAGCAGTACTTC.

The CDR3 spells CASSSLPSSGVTYEQYF. The CDR3 nucleotides are TGTGCCAGCAGCTCACTTCCTTCTAGCGGGGTTACCTACGAGCAGTACTTC. This rearrangement joins TRBV6-2 or TRBV6-3 to TRBJ2-7, with 9 positions matching TRBD2. The CDR3 has 17 residues. Germline V CDR1 and CDR2: MNHEY, SVGEGT. The ends lost 6 bases at V and 2 bases at J; junction bases unmatched: 14.

The genes are TRBV10-3 and TRBJ2-3, with TRBD1 identical over 8 bases. Trimming took 4 bases from V and 8 from J; bases not matched to a gene: 8. The CDR3 sequence is 14 residues long. Germline lookup yields CDR1 ENHRY and CDR2 SYGVKD. CDR3 protein: CAISVSQGAGTQYF. CDR3 nucleotide sequence: TGTGCCATCAGTGTTAGCCAGGGGGCAGGTACGCAGTATTTT.

This clone appeared many times. This chain uses TRBV28 with TRBJ1-4, with no clear D. Per the germline V gene, CDR1 is MDHEN and CDR2 is SYDVKM. There are 15 residues in the CDR3. Trimming stripped 6 bases from V and 7 bases from J, with 18 bases between. CDR3 DNA: TGTGCCAGCAGGCAACGAGGGAAATGGGGTGAAAAACTGTTTTTT. Its translation: CASRQRGKWGEKLFF.

The V call is TRBV28, the J call TRBJ1-6; 7 nucleotides match TRBD1. Germline lookup yields CDR1 MDHEN and CDR2 SYDVKM. Germline trimming cut 7 bases from V and 6 bases from J; bases unmatched to any gene: 9. This CDR3 is 15 amino acids long. CDR3 loop: CASMLRGQGNSPLHF. The CDR3 coding sequence is TGTGCCAGCATGCTTAGGGGGCAAGGTAATTCACCCCTCCACTTT. The whole variable domain, remainder taken from reference TRBV28 and TRBJ1-6, is DVKVTQSSRYLVKRTGEKVFLECVQDMDHENMFWYRQDPGLGLRLIYFSYDVKMKEKGDIPEGYSVSREKKERFSLILESASTNQTSMYLCASMLRGQGNSPLHFGNGTRLTVT.

The gene calls are TRBV19 and TRBJ1-2; D is possibly TRBD1 (6 bases). The CDR3 loop spans 17 amino acids. Germline V gene lookup returns CDR1 LNHDA and CDR2 SQIVND (reference sequence). The V end lost 7 bases, the J end lost 0 bases, and 21 bases lay between the germline ends. CDR3 DNA: TGTGCCAGTACCCTCCGACAGGCCCTGGCGTCTAACTATGGCTACACCTTC. Amino acid sequence: CASTLRQALASNYGYTF.

CDR3 in amino acids: CASSPRDRRTEAFF. CDR3 DNA: TGTGCCAGCAGCCCCAGGGACAGACGCACTGAAGCTTTCTTT. The J gene is TRBJ1-1, the V gene TRBV3-1 (or the pseudogene TRBV3-2), with 7 bases matching TRBD1. The CDR3 is made up of 14 amino acids. After removal of 4 bases from V and 4 bases from J, the junction contained 6 bases not matched to a gene. CDR1 is LGHDT and CDR2 is YNNKEL in the germline V gene (reference sequence).

In this sample, this clone turned up a few times. The chain employs TRBV5-1 and TRBJ2-5; 13 bases map to TRBD2. Trimming took 4 bases from V and 5 from J; bases not matched to a gene: 5. The CDR3 spans 15 residues. Germline CDR1 is SGHRS and CDR2 is YFSETQ. CDR3 in DNA: TGCGCCAGCAGCCAAGGGACTAGCGGGGAGGAGACCCAGTACTTC. It specifies CASSQGTSGEETQYF.

The chain recombines TRBV4-2 with TRBJ1-2; no definite D call. With 0 bases removed from V and 3 bases from J, the gap between germline ends came to 8 bases. The length of the CDR3 is 14 residues. Per the germline V gene, CDR1 is LGHNA and CDR2 is YNFKEQ. CDR3 nucleotides: TGTGCCAGCAGCCAAGATGCGGAGGACTATGGCTACACCTTC. Protein product: CASSQDAEDYGYTF.

V gene TRBV11-2 combines with J gene TRBJ1-1; tentative D call: TRBD1 (6 bases). Per germline, CDR1 SGHAT and CDR2 FQNNGV. The germline V and J ends were trimmed by 1 base and 10 bases, with 13 bases remaining between them. There are 13 residues in the CDR3. The CDR3 loop is CASSLGEGGSAFF. CDR3 DNA sequence: TGTGCCAGCAGCTTAGGGGAAGGGGGTTCAGCTTTCTTT. The whole variable domain, filled in from reference TRBV11-2 and TRBJ1-1, reads EAGVAQSPRYKIIEKRQSVAFWCNPISGHATLYWYQQILGQGPKLLIQFQNNGVVDDSQLPKDRFSAERLKGVDSTLKIQPAKLEDSAVYLCASSLGEGGSAFFGQGTRLTVV.

To note about this clone: The same CDR3 is also encoded by other DNA sequences in this sample. CDR3 DNA: TGTGCCAGCAGCGCGACAGGGGGGACTGAAGCTTTCTTT. Amino acids: CASSATGGTEAFF. The rearrangement links TRBV7-3 to TRBJ1-1; 9 bases align to TRBD1. This CDR3 contains 13 residues. Germline V lookup: CDR1 SGHTA, CDR2 FQGTGA. Unmatched junction bases numbered 3, after V lost 5 bases and J lost 5 bases.

This clone was recorded once. The rearrangement joins TRBV2 to TRBJ1-5, with 7 positions matching TRBD1. Trimming at V came to 3 bases and at J to 7 bases, leaving 6 bases not matched to a gene. Germline V gene lookup returns CDR1 SNHLY and CDR2 FYNNEI. The CDR3 runs to 14 residues. This chain's CDR3 is CASSDRGLGQPQHF. The CDR3 DNA is TGTGCCAGCAGTGATAGGGGGCTAGGACAGCCCCAGCATTTT.

V usage is TRBV5-5 and J usage is TRBJ1-3; unclear D gene. Germline-derived CDR1 and CDR2 are SGHKS and YYEKEE (reference sequence). V was clipped by 0 bases and J by 1 base, with 8 bases between them. This CDR3 is 15 amino acids long. DNA for the CDR3: TGTGCCAGCAGCTTGGAGGCGGTTTCTGGAAACACCATATATTTT. Protein: CASSLEAVSGNTIYF.

V is TRBV6-4 and J is TRBJ2-3, with 8 positions matching TRBD2. CDR3 length: 15 amino acids. V dropped 5 bases and J dropped 2; count of bases not matched to a gene: 6. Germline values: CDR1 MRHNA, CDR2 SNTAGT. The CDR3 coding sequence is TGTGCCAGCAGTTCGAGCGGGGGAGTCACAGATACGCAGTATTTT. Translating it yields CASSSSGGVTDTQYF.

This clone was picked up one time. J is TRBJ1-1 and V is TRBV6-5; D is ambiguous. Germline CDR1 reads MNHEY; CDR2 reads SVGAGI. The V and J ends lost 0 bases and 0 bases respectively, with 8 bases between them. This CDR3 is built from 15 residues. For the CDR3, the DNA is TGTGCCAGCAGTTACTCGGCGGGCATGAACACTGAAGCTTTCTTT. The encoded protein is CASSYSAGMNTEAFF.

The chain joins TRBV6-1 to TRBJ1-1; D possibly corresponds to TRBD1 (6 bases). Germline CDR1 is MNHNS and CDR2 is SASEGT. V lost 2 bases, J lost 4 bases, and 14 bases lay in between. The CDR3 extends over 15 amino acids. The CDR3 loop reads CASSEMGAITTEAFF. The CDR3 DNA reads as TGTGCCAGCAGTGAAATGGGGGCGATTACCACTGAAGCTTTCTTT.

This clone was counted a few times. This chain connects TRBV18 to TRBJ2-7; no clear D. Germline CDR1 reads KGHSH; CDR2 reads LQKENI. The length of the CDR3 is 12 residues. Trimming removed 2 bases at V and 11 bases at J, with 13 bases between. This CDR3 reads CASSPGESRKYF. In DNA, the CDR3 is TGTGCCAGCTCACCAGGTGAGTCGAGGAAGTACTTC.

The chain employs TRBV6-1 and TRBJ1-5; TRBD1 is a possible D gene (6 bases). Germline V lookup: CDR1 MNHNS, CDR2 SASEGT. The CDR3 spans 19 residues. The V gene lost 1 base and the J gene lost 0 bases, with 19 bases spanning the gap. In nucleotides, the CDR3 is TGTGCCAGCAGTGAAGGGGGACAAACCCTGTCGAATAGCAATCAGCCCCAGCATTTT. Protein product: CASSEGGQTLSNSNQPQHF.

The table lists this clone with a few counts. V usage is TRBV7-9 and J usage is TRBJ1-3; 8 bases are a match to TRBD1. The CDR3 runs to 17 residues. The ends lost 1 base at V and 1 base at J; junction bases unmatched: 6. Germline V gene data show CDR1 as SEHNR and CDR2 as FQNEAQ (reference sequence). The CDR3 sequence: CASSLGGQVKSGNTIYF. For the CDR3, the DNA is TGTGCCAGCAGCTTAGGGGGACAGGTAAAATCTGGAAACACCATATATTTT.

The rearrangement joins TRBV7-2 to TRBJ2-7, with 10 bases lining up with TRBD2. This CDR3 is 17 amino acids long. V was clipped by 5 bases and J by 2 bases; unmatched bases: 12. Per the germline V gene, CDR1 is SGHTA and CDR2 is FQGNSA. CDR3 region: CASSLGATSGLPYEQYF. Written as DNA, the CDR3 is TGTGCCAGCAGCCTAGGGGCGACTAGCGGGTTGCCCTACGAGCAGTACTTC.

The chain is built from TRBV4-1 and TRBJ1-1; 9 nucleotides match TRBD1. Germline loops: CDR1 MGHRA, CDR2 YSYEKL. V lost 3 bases to trimming and J lost 2 bases; unmatched junction nucleotides: 10. CDR3 length equals 17 residues. CDR3 protein: CASSHSSPGQGNTEAFF. The CDR3 nucleotides are TGCGCCAGCAGCCATTCTTCCCCGGGACAGGGTAACACTGAAGCTTTCTTT.

The chain has TRBV15 and TRBJ2-7, with 7 nucleotides matching TRBD1. V was clipped by 6 bases and J by 2 bases; unmatched bases: 7. Germline CDR1 is LNHNV and CDR2 is YYDKDF (reference sequence). This CDR3 has 14 amino acids. CDR3 region: CATRAADRPYEQYF. The CDR3 nucleotides are TGTGCCACCAGGGCTGCGGACAGGCCCTACGAGCAGTACTTC.

This chain links TRBV5-1 with TRBJ2-2, with D possibly matching TRBD1 (6 bases). Trimming took off 4 bases at V and 0 bases at J, with 13 bases between the two ends. The CDR3 totals 16 residues. From germline, CDR1 is SGHRS and CDR2 YFSETQ. The CDR3: CASSARQETNTGELFF. CDR3 bases: TGCGCCAGCAGCGCCAGACAGGAGACGAACACCGGGGAGCTGTTTTTT.

The chain uses TRBV9 and TRBJ2-5; D possibly corresponds to TRBD1 (5 bases). V lost 7 bases to trimming and J lost 1 base, with 14 bases between them. The CDR3 is 14 residues long. Germline V gene sequence: CDR1 SGDLS, CDR2 YYNGEE. The CDR3: CASWIHRSQETQYF. In DNA form, the CDR3 reads TGTGCCAGCTGGATACACAGGAGCCAAGAGACCCAGTACTTC.

CDR3 protein: CASSGGTGAAYEQYF. For the CDR3, the DNA is TGCGCCAGCAGCGGCGGGACAGGGGCGGCCTACGAGCAGTACTTC. V and J are TRBV5-1 and TRBJ2-7, with 10 bases aligning to TRBD1. The CDR3 consists of 15 residues. The J segment lost 2 bases and the V segment lost 4 bases, leaving 6 bases of the junction unmatched. Germline loops: CDR1 SGHRS, CDR2 YFSETQ.

The chain employs TRBV19 and TRBJ1-4; TRBD1 matches at 7 bases. This CDR3 is built from 13 residues. The V segment lost 4 bases and the J segment 8 bases; nucleotides outside the gene matches: 4. Germline CDR1 reads LNHDA; CDR2 reads SQIVND (reference sequence). The CDR3 reads CASSRQGREKLFF. CDR3 in DNA: TGTGCCAGTAGTAGACAGGGAAGGGAAAAACTGTTTTTT.

The genes are TRBV24-1 and TRBJ2-5; D ambiguous. Germline CDR1 reads KGHDR; CDR2 reads SFDVKD. The V end lost 0 bases, the J end lost 2 bases, and 9 bases lay between the germline ends. The CDR3 covers 15 residues. The CDR3, as DNA: TGTGCCACCAGTGATTTGGGGCTGTCACAAGAGACCCAGTACTTC. Protein: CATSDLGLSQETQYF.